Below are 6 T cell receptor beta chains sequenced from a single sample in a study of T-cell memory formation after mild COVID-19. A single record per CDR3 protein comes from TCRdb applying MiXCR to the 5' RACE reads. The data hold 400,000 to 500,000 distinct CDR3 sequences, with more than 15% observed a single time. The material sequenced was PBMCs or a T cell subset sorted from them (not recorded which). The receptors were sampled from a man between 18 and 29 years old who had mild COVID-19 (a few samples of this study predate the infection). Cell type and time point are not known.

This clonotype was counted between two and nine times. The chain recombines TRBV2 with TRBJ2-2, with D possibly matching TRBD2 (7 bases). Germline V CDR1 and CDR2: SNHLY, FYNNEI. V was cut by 7 bases and J by 2 bases, with 17 bases left in between. The CDR3 spans 16 residues. This CDR3 reads CASTNAGGANTGELFF. The DNA of the CDR3 is TGTGCCAGCACCAATGCTGGGGGGGCTAACACCGGGGAGCTGTTTTTT.

V gene TRBV7-6 combines with J gene TRBJ2-5; D remains unclear. The germline V gene encodes CDR1 SGHVS and CDR2 FNYEAQ. Between the trimmed V and J ends, which lost 4 bases and 3 bases, there was a span of 12 bases. The CDR3 is 14 residues long. The CDR3 protein is CASSSLILEETQYF. DNA for the CDR3: TGTGCCAGCAGCTCCCTCATCCTGGAAGAGACCCAGTACTTC.

The chain uses TRBV28 and TRBJ2-7; 8 nucleotides match TRBD1. Germline CDR1 MDHEN, CDR2 SYDVKM. V was pared by 6 bases and J by 4 bases, with 11 bases of the junction left unmatched. The CDR3 totals 15 residues. In nucleotides, the CDR3 is TGTGCCAGCAGAAATGGAGGACAGGGTGTTTACGAGCAGTACGTC. As protein: CASRNGGQGVYEQYV.

This rearrangement joins TRBV9 to TRBJ1-2; no reliable D call. There are 14 residues in the CDR3. Germline CDR1 is SGDLS and CDR2 is YYNGEE. Trimming left V 4 bases short and J 3 bases short, with 13 bases between. In DNA form, the CDR3 reads TGTGCCAGCAGCCCACATGCCACCTACTATGGCTACACCTTC. It specifies CASSPHATYYGYTF.

This clonotype was recorded many times. This chain joins TRBV7-2 and TRBJ2-3; possibly TRBD2 for D (6 bases). V lost 1 base, J lost 7 bases, and 12 bases lay in between. The V gene's germline CDR1 is SGHTA and CDR2 FQGNSA. CDR3 size: 14 residues. CDR3 amino acids: CASSLVWRENTQYF. The DNA for the CDR3 is TGTGCCAGCAGCTTAGTCTGGCGGGAAAATACGCAGTATTTT.

The sample holds a few counts of this clonotype. The chain couples TRBV6-1 to TRBJ2-1; no firm D call. Trimming cost V 7 bases and J 10 bases, with 5 bases left between them. CDR3 size: 9 residues. Germline loops: CDR1 MNHNS, CDR2 SASEGT. The CDR3 reads CASTKEQFF. The DNA of the CDR3 is TGTGCCAGCACTAAAGAGCAGTTCTTC.